The sequence of this TCR beta chain was determined in a study of T cells in tumors after PD-1 blockade. TCRdb's copy holds only in-frame clones and misses some; the assay was immunoSEQ multiplex PCR. The table has about 13,000 clones, about 60% seen once. This TCR was recovered from a human donor with cutaneous squamous cell carcinoma. Sequenced here: tumor tissue, sampled before anti-PD-1 treatment.

The CDR3 region has the DNA TGCGCCAGCAGGGCGGACAGGGGGGGGACCCAGTACTTC. Protein: CASRADRGGTQYF. V and J are TRBV4-3 and TRBJ2-5; TRBD1 aligns across 10 bases. This CDR3 comprises 13 residues. V was clipped by 6 bases and J by 7 bases; unmatched bases: 5. Germline assignment: CDR1 LGHNA and CDR2 YSLEER.